The T cell receptor (beta chain) under discussion was sequenced for a study of radiation and T cells in renal cell carcinoma (dated by TCRdb to about 2020). Looking at the study overall: The samples were obtained from a clinical trial, where primary renal cell carcinomas were treated with 15 Gy stereotactic body radiation therapy and then removed by nephrectomy 4 weeks afterward. TCR beta sequencing covered some 55 samples in total, comprising around 26 tumors and some 27 peripheral blood samples. Across all 50 or so samples, under 5 million unique CDR3 nucleotide sequences, encoding 2,658,974 unique CDR3 amino acid sequences, were identified. What the research found in general, with its limitations: Because pretreatment tumor biopsies were not available, the study could not determine whether clonotypes were already present within the tumor at baseline. Tracking of blood repertoire dynamics stopped at about 27 days after treatment, with no follow-up past that point. Because the trial had a single-armed design, the trial could not examine how radiation dose or scheduling affected the TCR repertoire. In blood, the top tumor clonotypes increased from baseline to 2 weeks after radiation and then shrank by 4 weeks, which suggests a temporary expansion of tumor-resident clones.

The trim is 3 bases for V and 6 bases for J, with a gap of 8 bases between the germline ends. The CDR3 runs 12 residues from the cysteine to the phenylalanine. Of all the DNA, just the CDR3 is kept, 36 bases in frame from base 1. The CDR1 and CDR2 encoded by the germline V gene are MNHNS and SASEGT. On this clone itself: It has no known antigen specificity. No qualities accompany the bases; no much larger clone lies one base away.

TCR beta libraries were generated from genomic DNA with the immunoSEQ kit, following the manufacturer's recommendations. For library preparation, a first multiplex PCR was performed with proprietary primers, followed by a second PCR in which unique barcodes were added, and bead cleanups were performed after each round. Each sample batch included a kit-provided positive control reaction and a negative control reaction. The final libraries were assessed on an Agilent 4200 TapeStation D1000 ScreenTape, pooled by volume, and quantified by qPCR. Sequencing was performed on an Illumina NextSeq500 using a MidOutput 150-cycle cartridge, with 156 Read1 cycles, 15 Index1 cycles, and the kit custom primers. The pooled library was loaded at 0.8 to 1 pM with an approximately 21% PhiX control spike-in. Regarding the original processing steps: The vendor-processed data were analyzed in R, and a clonotype was defined as all T cells that share the same CDR3 nucleotide sequence. In the clone abundance analyses, frequencies in each sample were normalized to that sample's 10,000 most abundant clones. Public T cell clones, which averaged fewer than five per sample, were excluded before analysis. A difference in abundance of at least 32-fold between compartments was used to define tumor-enriched and baseline blood-enriched clonotypes. Clonotypes expanded or contracted between blood time points were identified with a beta-binomial differential abundance model. Tumor-blood repertoire similarity was measured with the Baroni-Urbani and Buser coefficient, and group comparisons used two-tailed Wilcoxon tests in R. TCRdb took over this immuneACCESS table, retaining in-frame rearrangements with V and J assigned. Such tables are incomplete; in checked studies, under half of the missing clones stem from an unresolved V gene, and the remainder is unexplained. V and J calls and clone size come straight from that table; D and trimming were deduced from the DNA. This sample comprises around 130,000 clones, approximately 75% of them detected only once. 1.9% of the sample comes from the top ten.

The label giving this sample's time point can be read as: blood 2 weeks post-SBRT. The treatment or condition label of this sample denotes: 15 Gy SBRT to primary tumor, nephrectomy 4 weeks later. Serial peripheral blood from radiation-treated patients was sampled at baseline, 2 weeks and 4 weeks after SBRT to track tumor-enriched clonotypes. All patients had renal cell carcinoma with clear cell pathology. The QIAamp DNA Blood Mini Kit (Qiagen) was used to prepare genomic DNA for TCR sequencing. The analyses included only samples that passed all quality control checks. The chain was built from TRBV6-1 and TRBJ1-1, with the D gene not confidently named. The sequence was collected from a woman aged 55-70 years with renal cell carcinoma. Source: blood, taken from a patient whose treatment included radiotherapy and nephrectomy. The CDR3 region: CASSERVSEAFF. The nucleotide sequence is given as TGTGCCAGCAGTGAGAGGGTATCTGAAGCTTTCTTT.